This entry features one TCR beta chain sequence. Germline V lookup: CDR1 LNHDA, CDR2 SQIVND (reference sequence). V shed 5 bases and J 0 bases; nucleotides not matched to a gene: 3. The length of the CDR3 is 15 residues. This sample is drawn from a study of blood T cell repertoires in COVID-19. Original processing notes: Amplification of reference gene primers provided the estimated nucleated cell counts. TCRdb keeps only in-frame clones here, not all; method: immunoSEQ multiplex PCR. The DNA was the basis for D and trimming; V, J and clone size are from that table. This sample has approximately 210,000 clones, with around 81% found just once.

The rearrangement links TRBV19 to TRBJ2-1; the match to TRBD1 covers 8 bases. The TCR sequence derives from a woman in her forties or fifties with acute COVID-19. Sequenced: PBMCs or T cells enriched from blood (not recorded which). The CDR3 region is CASSGDRGSYNEQFF. Here the CDR3 DNA reads TGTGCCAGTAGTGGAGACAGGGGCTCCTACAATGAGCAGTTCTTC.